The 20 T cell receptor beta chains in this list originate from one sample, sequenced in a study of regulatory T cells in long-lasting Graves disease. Both iRepertoire HTBI primers and Arm-PCR of CDR3 regions were used to build the TCR beta libraries. TCRdb reanalysed the multiplex PCR reads using MiXCR and keeps one entry per CDR3 protein. Altogether roughly 350,000 distinct CDR3 sequences are present, around 15% being singletons, with the ten largest covering 20%. This sample's time point: newly diagnosed GD, antithyroid drugs for less than 3 months. From RNA extracted from PBMCs, the TCR library was made. These data are also associated with another study on T cells in Graves' hyperthyroidism and ophthalmopathy.

The sample consisted of peripheral blood mononuclear cells (PBMCs), taken at new diagnosis, from a patient treated with antithyroid drugs. The receptors shown here come from a woman aged 18-29 years with Graves disease.

Note on this clonotype: One base away lies a much larger clone, so this may be a sequencing read error. CDR3 nucleotides: TGTGCCAACTCACCACCGAATGCCGGGAGGGAAACCGGGGAGCTGTTTTTT. Translated, it gives CANSPPNAGRETGELFF. The chain carries TRBV18 and TRBJ2-2; 8 bases are shared with TRBD2. The CDR3 is 17 amino acids. Germline V gene sequence: CDR1 KGHSH, CDR2 LQKENI.

This clonotype was seen ten or more times. This chain joins TRBV30 and TRBJ1-2; 7 positions match TRBD1. The V gene's germline CDR1 is GTSNPN and CDR2 SVGIG (reference sequence). CDR3 length equals 15 residues. Trimming removed 5 bases from V and 1 base from J; junction bases left unmatched: 10. The CDR3 DNA follows: TGTGCCTGGGTCCGGACGGGACAGTTTAACTATGGCTACACCTTC. It codes for CAWVRTGQFNYGYTF. The variable domain in full, completed from reference TRBV30 and TRBJ1-2, reads SQTIHQWPATLVQPVGSPLSLECTVEGTSNPNLYWYRQAAGRGLQLLFYSVGIGQISSEVPQNLSASRPQDRQFILSSKKLLLSDSGFYLCAWVRTGQFNYGYTFGSGTRLTVV.

This clonotype came up many times. The chain carries TRBV2 and TRBJ1-3, with 7 bases fitting TRBD1. CDR3 size: 14 residues. Germline CDR1 reads SNHLY; CDR2 reads FYNNEI. Trimming removed 6 bases from V and 2 bases from J; junction bases left unmatched: 4. The CDR3 is CASSTTGAGNTIYF. CDR3 coding DNA: TGTGCCAGCAGCACCACAGGGGCTGGAAACACCATATATTTT.

This clonotype was recorded once. Given a much more abundant clone one base away, this may be a read error. V gene TRBV5-8 combines with J gene TRBJ2-2, with TRBD2 as a possible D gene (5 bases). The CDR3 sequence is 13 residues long. The germline V gene encodes CDR1 SGHTS and CDR2 YDEGEE. CDR3 nucleotide sequence: TGTGCCAGCAGCTTAGCGGTTTATGGGGAGCCGTTTTTT. This sequence encodes CASSLAVYGEPFF.

This clonotype was observed a few times. The chain recombines TRBV7-6 with TRBJ2-2, with 10 bases fitting TRBD2. J gave up 1 base and V 6 bases, and 5 bases lay outside the gene matches. This CDR3 is 16 amino acids long. Germline V gene sequence: CDR1 SGHVS, CDR2 FNYEAQ. The CDR3 DNA reads as TGTGCCAGCAGTTTTACTAGCGGGGTGAACACCGGGGAGCTGTTTTTT. Translation: CASSFTSGVNTGELFF.

The chain recombines TRBV10-3 with TRBJ2-1; 9 bases are shared with TRBD2. Germline-derived CDR1 and CDR2 are ENHRY and SYGVKD. The CDR3 length is 13 residues. V trimming: 7 bases; J trimming: 10 bases; junction bases outside the gene matches: 8. For the CDR3, the DNA is TGTGCCATCATGGCTAGCGGGGTAGGAGAGCAGTTCTTC. Amino acids: CAIMASGVGEQFF.

As to this clonotype: This may arise from a read error, as a much more abundant clone is one base away. V is TRBV2 and J is TRBJ1-4; D is ambiguous. The V and J ends lost 7 bases and 8 bases respectively, with 17 bases between them. The CDR3 loop spans 14 amino acids. Germline CDR1 reads SNHLY; CDR2 reads FYNNEI. CDR3 sequence reads: CASKLIGRLEKLFF. In nucleotides, the CDR3 is TGTGCCAGCAAACTTATAGGCAGGCTCGAAAAACTGTTTTTT.

This clonotype occurred many times. The genes are TRBV28 and TRBJ2-7; D tentatively fits TRBD1 or TRBD2 (5 bases each). Germline V CDR1 and CDR2: MDHEN, SYDVKM. The ends were cut back, 5 bases at V and 6 bases at J, with 20 bases in the middle. The CDR3 loop spans 15 amino acids. DNA for the CDR3: TGTGCCAGCAGTACCAAGGGGACCCAAGCAATCGAGCAGTACTTC. Translated: CASSTKGTQAIEQYF.

The table lists this clonotype with a few counts. The chain employs TRBV6-1 and TRBJ1-6, with TRBD1 identical over 9 bases. CDR3 length: 13 residues. J gave up 14 bases and V 3 bases, and 5 bases lay outside the gene matches. CDR1 and CDR2 from the germline V gene are MNHNS and SASEGT. The CDR3: CASSEGQGVSLHF. The CDR3 DNA sequence: TGTGCCAGCAGTGAGGGACAGGGAGTGTCCCTCCACTTT.

This clonotype came up many times. The chain carries TRBV11-2 and TRBJ2-2, with D perhaps being TRBD1 or TRBD2 (5 bases each). Germline values: CDR1 SGHAT, CDR2 FQNNGV. This CDR3 is built from 17 residues. The V and J ends lost 5 bases and 3 bases respectively, with 19 bases between them. This chain's CDR3 is CASSPRLTLGDTGELFF. CDR3 DNA: TGTGCCAGCAGCCCTCGTTTGACTCTGGGGGACACCGGGGAGCTGTTTTTT.

This clonotype was seen ten or more times. This chain links TRBV11-2 with TRBJ2-1, with D perhaps TRBD2 (6 bases). The ends were cut back, 7 bases at V and 0 bases at J, with 13 bases in the middle. Per the germline V gene, CDR1 is SGHAT and CDR2 is FQNNGV. CDR3 length equals 15 residues. As DNA, the CDR3 is TGTGCCAGCAACGCGGAGGGCAACTCCTACAATGAGCAGTTCTTC. Its translation is CASNAEGNSYNEQFF.

This clonotype showed up many times. The chain carries TRBV6-1 and TRBJ2-3; D is possibly TRBD1 (6 bases). With 11 bases removed from V and 4 bases from J, the gap between germline ends came to 22 bases. This CDR3 region has 15 residues. Germline CDR1 MNHNS, CDR2 SASEGT. The DNA for the CDR3 is TGTGCCTCCAGACAGGACCCGACCCGACCAGATACGCAGTATTTT. It codes for CASRQDPTRPDTQYF.

Ten or more counts support this clonotype. This chain joins TRBV5-1 and TRBJ2-7, with D maybe TRBD2 (6 bases). V dropped 0 bases and J dropped 6 bases, with 13 bases sitting between them. The germline gives CDR1 SGHRS, CDR2 YFSETQ. The CDR3 extends over 14 amino acids. CDR3 nucleotide sequence: TGCGCCAGCAGCTTGGGCGGAGGGAAGCTCGAGCAGTACTTC. It encodes CASSLGGGKLEQYF.

This clonotype was found many times. The chain has TRBV6-1 and TRBJ2-2, with 7 bases lining up with TRBD2. CDR3 length: 14 residues. From germline, CDR1 is MNHNS and CDR2 SASEGT. Losses at the gene ends were 8 bases for V and 9 bases for J; bases not matched to a gene: 12. CDR3 protein: CASGRDYQSWELFF. The CDR3 bases are TGTGCCAGCGGCCGGGACTACCAGTCCTGGGAGCTGTTTTTT.

For this clonotype: This may arise from a read error, as a much more abundant clone is one base away. The chain links TRBV30 to TRBJ2-1; either TRBD1 or TRBD2 may fit D (5 bases each). The CDR3 covers 13 residues. Germline V gives CDR1 GTSNPN, CDR2 SVGIG (reference sequence). The CDR3 loop reads CAWSSRGGGERFF. The CDR3 DNA follows: TGTGCCTGGAGTTCAAGGGGCGGAGGTGAGCGGTTCTTC.

At least ten counts were recorded for this clonotype. The gene calls are TRBV30 and TRBJ1-1; maybe TRBD1 (6 bases). CDR3 size: 14 residues. V lost 8 bases and J lost 1, with 17 bases in between. The germline CDR1 and CDR2 sequences are GTSNPN and SVGIG (reference sequence). In DNA, the CDR3 is TGTGCCGGATTACTTCGACAGGCGAACACTGAAGCTTTCTTT. It is translated as CAGLLRQANTEAFF. Complete variable domain (other parts from reference TRBV30 and TRBJ1-1): SQTIHQWPATLVQPVGSPLSLECTVEGTSNPNLYWYRQAAGRGLQLLFYSVGIGQISSEVPQNLSASRPQDRQFILSSKKLLLSDSGFYLCAGLLRQANTEAFFGQGTRLTVV.

This clonotype was recorded at least ten times. The chain has TRBV20-1 and TRBJ2-5, with a possible D match to TRBD2 (6 bases). V lost 1 base, J lost 1 base, and 10 bases lay in between. This CDR3 has 14 residues. Germline V lookup: CDR1 DFQATT, CDR2 SNEGSKA (reference sequence). The CDR3 loop reads CSARAGAGQETQYF. The CDR3, as DNA: TGCAGTGCTAGAGCGGGAGCAGGCCAAGAGACCCAGTACTTC.

This clonotype came up many times. V usage is TRBV2 and J usage is TRBJ2-7, with D perhaps assigned TRBD1 or TRBD2 (5 bases each). The CDR3 loop spans 14 amino acids. CDR1 SNHLY and CDR2 FYNNEI come from the germline V gene. Between the trimmed V and J ends, which lost 6 bases and 6 bases, there was a span of 18 bases. The chain's CDR3 is CASSPRDGHGEQYF. CDR3 coding DNA: TGTGCCAGCAGCCCGAGGGACGGCCACGGCGAGCAGTACTTC.

Concerning this clonotype: Given a much more abundant clone one base away, this may be a read error. The chain couples TRBV28 to TRBJ2-1; 15 bases fit TRBD2. CDR3 length: 19 amino acids. V shed 5 bases, J shed 5 bases, and the junction held 13 bases outside the gene matches. Germline values: CDR1 MDHEN, CDR2 SYDVKM. The CDR3 sequence: CASSPRTSGRVGSHNEQFF. The CDR3 nucleotides are TGTGCCAGCAGTCCTAGGACTAGCGGGAGGGTAGGATCCCACAATGAGCAGTTCTTC.

Ten or more counts support this clonotype. The rearrangement uses TRBV28 and TRBJ2-1, with 12 bases matching TRBD2. The J call may be in error: the DNA end matches TRBJ2-5 better. Germline CDR1 MDHEN, CDR2 SYDVKM. The CDR3 extends over 18 amino acids. CDR3 nucleotides: TGTGCCAGCAGTTTAGGGCTAGCGGGGGGGCGGACCCAAGAGACCCAGTACTTC. This codes for CASSLGLAGGRTQETQYF.